This T cell receptor (beta chain) was profiled in a study of blood T cell repertoires in COVID-19. The CDR3 runs 13 residues. The V and J ends lost 6 bases and 6 bases respectively, with 9 bases between them. Germline CDR1 and CDR2: ENHRY and SYGVKD. Per the authors' pipeline: Reference gene primer amplification gave estimated nucleated cell counts. The table came from immunoSEQ multiplex PCR; TCRdb's copy has only in-frame clones and leaves some out. V, J and clone size reflect that table, while D and trimming were determined from the DNA. The sample gives over 80,000 clones, roughly nine tenths of which show up once; 1.8% is in the top ten.

The V and J genes are TRBV10-3 and TRBJ1-6; D gene uncertain. The sample comprised peripheral blood. The TCR was taken from a human donor with active COVID-19. The donor label of this sample is uncertain. CDR3 protein: CAIRAGFNSPLHF. In DNA, the CDR3 is TGTGCCATCAGAGCAGGATTTAATTCACCCCTCCACTTT.